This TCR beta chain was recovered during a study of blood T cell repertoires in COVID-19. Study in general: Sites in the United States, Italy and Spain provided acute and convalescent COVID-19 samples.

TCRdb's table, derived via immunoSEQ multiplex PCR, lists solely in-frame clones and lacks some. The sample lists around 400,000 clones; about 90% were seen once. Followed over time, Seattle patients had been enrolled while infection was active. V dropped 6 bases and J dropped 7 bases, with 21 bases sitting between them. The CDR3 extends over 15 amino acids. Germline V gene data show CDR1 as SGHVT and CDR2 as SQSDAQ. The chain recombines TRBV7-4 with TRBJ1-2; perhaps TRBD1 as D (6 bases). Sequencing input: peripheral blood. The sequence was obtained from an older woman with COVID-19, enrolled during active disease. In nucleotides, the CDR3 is TGTGCCAGCAGATTAAACCAGACAGGCAGGGGTGGCTACACCTTC. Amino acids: CASRLNQTGRGGYTF.